This T cell receptor beta chain was identified in a study of OX40 agonist ivuxolimab in advanced cancers. Study-level background: Ivuxolimab was a fully human IgG2 agonistic monoclonal antibody targeting the costimulatory receptor OX40 (CD134). Intravenous ivuxolimab was administered to patients every 2 weeks at six dose levels: 0.01, 0.1, 0.3, 1.5, 3 and 10 mg/kg. Of the roughly 51 patients in dose escalation, approximately 20 had hepatocellular carcinoma, roughly 15 had melanoma, 9 had renal cell carcinoma and 9 had head and neck cancer. A male proportion of about 79% and a mean age of approximately 58 years, ranging from 23 to 79, were recorded for the dose-escalation cohort. Prior anti-PD-1, anti-PD-L1 or anti-CTLA-4 therapy was permitted, and checkpoint inhibitors had been received by roughly two fifths of dose-escalation patients. Partial responses occurred in three dose-escalation patients: two with cutaneous melanoma and one with hepatocellular carcinoma. The purpose of peripheral TCRbeta sequencing was to test whether ivuxolimab changed TCR sequence diversity and led to clonal T-cell expansion. The paper describes the monotherapy dose-escalation part (N ≈ 50 patients) of the phase I trial of ivuxolimab. The investigation overall reported the following: Low levels of normalized T-cell clonal expansion were also seen in some patients who did not respond. Clonal expansion of both CD4+ and CD8+ blood T cells was observed from baseline to week 6 at doses 0.1 to 3.0 mg/kg. The antigen specificity of the peripheral T cells that underwent clonal expansion was not determined. Partial responders in the 0.1-3.0 mg/kg groups had among the lowest normalized peripheral clonal expansion, especially among CD8+ T cells. After ivuxolimab, expanded clones were on average more numerous among CD8+ T cells than among CD4+ T cells.

Regarding this clone: Its antigen has not been determined. No clone much larger than this one lies a single base away; base qualities are absent.

Patients with a history of autoimmune disease or receiving systemic immunosuppression were excluded from the trial. Peripheral blood for TCR sequencing was drawn from every dose cohort at baseline, at cycle 4 day 1 and at cycle 7 day 1. Samples were obtained from an open-label, multicenter, first-in-human phase I dose-escalation trial of ivuxolimab. Adults with locally advanced or metastatic melanoma, renal cell carcinoma, hepatocellular carcinoma or head and neck squamous cell carcinoma were enrolled in the trial. CD4+ and CD8+ T cells were sorted separately from peripheral blood before TCR sequencing. For sequencing of the TCRbeta CDR3 region, genomic DNA was extracted from the sorted cells. TCRbeta CDR3 regions were sequenced using the immunoSEQ Assay. This immuneACCESS table, as held by TCRdb, lists in-frame sequences with V and J called but not all clones. Of the missing ones, under half trace to an unresolved V gene in checked studies; the others have no known cause. Here the sample has about 68,000 clones; 90% to 95% occur a single time. About 5.5% of the sample comes from the top ten.

Measured from the cysteine to the phenylalanine, the CDR3 is 16 residues long. Of all the DNA, just the CDR3 is kept, 48 bases in frame from base 1. Trimming at the junction amounts to 1 base on V and 3 bases on J, and the germline ends lie 12 bases apart. The germline V gene yields LGHNT for CDR1 and FRNRAP for CDR2. The specimen was CD4+ or CD8+ T cells sorted from blood, collected in a trial of the OX40 agonist ivuxolimab. This chain is built from TRBV12-5 and TRBJ2-2; a tentative D call is TRBD2 (5 bases match). This TCR was recovered from an adult with an advanced solid tumor such as melanoma, head and neck, liver or kidney cancer. The CDR3 sequence is CASGLGEGVDTGELFF. The sequenced DNA is TGTGCTAGTGGTTTGGGCGAGGGAGTTGACACCGGGGAGCTGTTTTTT.